Included here is one T cell receptor beta chain sequence, with context. Its antigen is unknown. Germline trimming cut 4 bases from V and 5 bases from J; bases unmatched to any gene: 11. Germline CDR1 reads SQVTM; CDR2 reads ANQGSEA. The CDR3 length is 14 residues. The TCR beta cDNA libraries contained unique molecular identifiers. TCRdb reprocessed the PCR reads via MiXCR and lists one record per CDR3 protein. The sample has more than 350,000 distinct CDR3 sequences; about 40% are singletons. The sample is drawn from a study of post-analysis software for immune sequencing data. Notes on the study in general: Patients carried several TRBV segments more frequently than controls did, and TRBV5-6, TRBV5-1 and TRBV20-1 were among them. Significantly lower normalized Chao1 diversity was found in patients with multiple sclerosis relative to controls. Strong co-clustering by F measure was seen for same-batch samples.

The chain recombines TRBV29-1 with TRBJ2-7, with 7 bases fitting TRBD2. The receptor's source is a girl aged 2-10 years with multiple sclerosis. Sample: blood. CDR3 nucleotide sequence: TGCAGCGTTGGCGCGACTAGCTTAGTCCACGAGCAGTACTTC. This translates into CSVGATSLVHEQYF.